Included here is one T cell receptor (beta chain) sequence, with context. This clone has only one observation. Its antigen is unknown. Base qualities are not provided; no much larger clone lies one nucleotide away. The cohort comprised under 700 healthy bone marrow donors. Cohort members were all nominally healthy when sampled, although unrecorded immune exposures were likely present. The donor tested CMV seropositive and was one of the 289 seropositive cohort members. A peripheral blood sample was provided by each donor, and peripheral blood mononuclear cells were used for TCR beta sequencing. Genomic DNA extraction from the blood cell samples was performed with the Qiagen DNeasy Blood Extraction Kit. As encoded in the germline V gene (reference sequence), CDR1 is MNHEY while CDR2 is SMNVEV. The CDR3 contains 14 residues, cysteine and phenylalanine counted. Only the CDR3 region is kept as DNA, spanning 42 bases read in frame from base 1. Trimming takes 6 bases from V and 5 bases from J, and the germline ends sit 11 bases apart.

The library was obtained by the immunoSEQ multiplex PCR assay. For the multiplex PCR, a mixture combining 60 forward primers for TCR Vbeta segments and 13 reverse primers for TCR Jbeta segments was used. The CDR3 region of rearranged TCR beta genes was amplified from genomic DNA with a multiplex PCR assay. The amplified TCR beta libraries were sequenced on the Illumina HiSeq System as 87-base-pair reads. Per the authors' processing: Across the roughly 600 repertoires, a later analysis counted 80 million or so unique TCR beta chains, about 10 million of which were shared by at least two donors. Raw reads were error-corrected and collapsed into unique sequences by a nearest-neighbor algorithm in which closely related sequences were merged to remove PCR and sequencing errors. Alignment of CDR3 sequences to IMGT reference sequences was used to assign V, D and J gene segments. Each retained sequence needed at least a six-nucleotide match to both a V gene segment and a J gene segment. Rearrangements were classified as productive when the CDR3 lacked stop codons and remained in frame with V and J, and all other rearrangements were classified as non-productive. Following IMGT convention, CDR3 was defined as the stretch from the second conserved V-encoded cysteine up to the conserved J-encoded phenylalanine. In an earlier analysis of roughly 580 of the donors, sequences lacking an unambiguous match to a single V gene segment were excluded. In an earlier analysis of 450 to 700 of the donors, V segments were called functional above 56.7% productive rearrangements and were called segregating when the between-donor standard deviation exceeded 5%. A statistical classification framework was built for diagnosing cytomegalovirus status from the catalog of TCR beta chain sequences. A later analysis assigned V and J genes by comparing TCR nucleotide sequences with IMGT/GENE-DB human TR gene sequences. A later analysis assigned CDR3 sequences and most-parsimonious VDJ recombination scenarios with the TCRdist pipeline. A later analysis defined each TCR beta chain by its CDR3 amino acid sequence plus V-gene family, and excluded reads lacking a unique V-gene family. In a later analysis, 450 to 600 highly shared, low-generation-probability nucleotide sequences were removed to address suspected cross-contamination and a sequencing artifact. In a later analysis, a clonal expansion index for each public chain was calculated from normalized within-repertoire ranks of inferred template counts. In a later analysis, generation probabilities were computed using a VDJ recombination model fitted to out-of-frame rearrangements, and the results were checked against IGoR. Hypergeometric tests were used in a later analysis to score TCR-TCR, TCR-HLA and TCR-CMV co-occurrence, with a repertoire-size bias correction applied to the TCR pairs. To estimate false discovery rates, a later analysis permuted the HLA or CMV assignments 20 times. In a later analysis, co-occurring TCRs were grouped using DBSCAN, with TCRdist sequence similarity added in when clustering inside HLA-allele-positive subsets. Repertoires with fewer than 30,000 or more than 120,000 public chains were left out of co-occurrence clustering, as were a few repertoires with anomalous nucleotide sharing. Sourced from immuneACCESS, this table was stored by TCRdb with only in-frame sequences that have V and J called. A share of the clones is absent; for the studies checked, an unresolved V gene accounts for under half, and the remainder has no known explanation. That table furnishes V, J and clone size, whereas the DNA furnished D and trimming. The table for this sample lists 90,000 to 100,000 clones; 70% to 80% of them were counted only once. The ten most abundant clones make up about a sixth of the sample.

The sample is drawn from a study of cytomegalovirus exposure and HLA in healthy donors (dated by TCRdb to about 2017). In terms of the full investigation: An earlier analysis of more than 550 of the donors reported approximately 260 Gb of sequence data and 95 million to 120 million unique TCR beta sequences obtained from around 190 million T cells. Besides the first cohort of approximately 670 subjects, a separate validation cohort made up of over a hundred different subjects was used. The study was designed to test whether signatures of past pathogen exposure could be identified by cataloging public T cell receptors. Among around 400 genotyped donors of the cohort, an average of 235,054 unique TCR beta nucleotide sequences were sequenced per donor, roughly a sixth of them non-productive. Among the approximately 400 genotyped donors, more than 70% belonged to the genetic ancestry cluster associated with self-reported Caucasian donors. High-throughput TCR immunosequencing, statistical association of individual TCRs with disease status, and machine learning were combined to predict cytomegalovirus infection status. In a later genetic analysis, genome-wide SNP genotypes for about three fifths of the roughly 670 donors were used, and that subset was treated as a discovery cohort. To study patterns of TCR occurrence, a later analysis re-analyzed previously published TCR beta repertoires from 550 to 800 donors and added high-resolution HLA genotyping. Both class I and class II loci were covered by HLA typing, at four-digit resolution. An earlier analysis of 500 to 750 of the donors applied high-throughput TCR beta sequencing to assess whether each TCR beta V gene segment acted as functional or pseudogenic. Rather than using new phenotypic data, the later analysis identified candidate immune exposures from TCR beta sequences and from how often those sequences occurred across donors. Every discovery cohort repertoire had been produced on one sequencing platform. Five DR-DQ haplotypes were handled as single units for association and clustering, since linkage in the cohort was strong. About 280 gigabases of sequencing data and around 88 million unique TCR sequences made up an early release that covered several hundred HLA-typed donors. The number of donors typed differed by locus, with roughly 620-640 for A, B, C, DRB1 and DQB1, roughly 520 for DQA1, nearly 610 for DPA1, and some 470 for DPB1. The T cell repertoires of 670 or so subjects were profiled by immunosequencing and related to cytomegalovirus serostatus. Donor age, sex, ethnicity and CMV serostatus were collected together with the repertoire data.

The paper's findings and limits, for the study overall: When HLA alleles, especially DR and DQ, strongly co-occurred, attributing TCR associations to individual alleles was difficult. In an earlier analysis of some 550 of the donors, most TCR beta V segments were observed in productive rearrangements about 87% or about 30% of the time, broadly matching IMGT annotations. The study gave a list of about 170 TCR beta chains associated with cytomegalovirus. A further reported finding was that TCR beta sequences accurately predicted the HLA-A and HLA-B alleles for most subjects in the first cohort. Correlated functional status among segregating V segments might be attributable to linkage disequilibrium, but an unknown experimental factor could not be ruled out. In a later genetic analysis, fewer N-insertions in productive TCRs were reported among donors in an Asian-associated ancestry cluster than the roughly 700-donor mean. In a later analysis, most CMV-associated TCR beta chains were found to appear HLA-restricted, with HLA associations seemingly driven largely by CMV exposure. Across donors, most TCR sequences were observed very rarely, whereas some public TCRs were present in many individuals. A cluster of highly shared sequence variants was judged likely to be a technical artifact of the sequencing pipeline. In a later analysis, TCR association rates were found to vary across HLA loci, with the most associated TCRs seen for DRB1 alleles and the fewest for HLA-C alleles. The classifier was reported to diagnose cytomegalovirus status with high specificity and sensitivity in both the original cohort and the validation cohort. For the cohort, immune exposure information was limited to CMV serostatus. This cohort had only TCR beta chains sequenced, and the lack of alpha or paired-chain data limited which features could be detected. The 87-base-pair reads could not distinguish some IMGT-functional V segments, including TRBV6-2 and TRBV6-3, so those segments were excluded. In a later analysis, HLA-associated TCR beta chains were found to be more clonally expanded and to have lower generation probabilities than equally common non-associated chains. In vitro tests confirmed that a few of the cytomegalovirus-associated TCR beta chains recognize cytomegalovirus antigens. Because some donors lacked HLA typing at each locus, the association tests relied only on the typed subset. In a later analysis, several top co-occurrence clusters were reported to appear linked to parvovirus B19, influenza, CMV and Epstein-Barr virus. Seventeen rarely observed V segments, including chromosome 9 orphons, were excluded from the earlier analysis of a few hundred of the donors because counts were too low. V-gene and J-gene trimming of TCR beta chains was associated with a missense DCLRE1C variant in a later genetic analysis, and the association was replicated in an independent cohort. The authors suggested that the approach could potentially be extended to other disease states and immunological phenotypes. Presence/absence analyses assumed roughly uniform sequencing depth across donors, an assumption that may not hold. Specific HLA alleles were associated with 15,000 to 20,000 TCR beta sequences at a false discovery rate of 0.05 in a later analysis.

In this chain, TRBV27 is recombined with TRBJ1-6, and perhaps TRBD1 as D gene, on 6 matching bases. The sequencing input was PBMCs. The sequence derives from a man aged 60 to 69 in good health and CMV-seropositive. CDR3 sequence: CASRPGQHNSPLHF. The nucleotide sequence reads as follows: TGTGCCAGCAGACCCGGACAGCATAATTCACCCCTCCACTTT.